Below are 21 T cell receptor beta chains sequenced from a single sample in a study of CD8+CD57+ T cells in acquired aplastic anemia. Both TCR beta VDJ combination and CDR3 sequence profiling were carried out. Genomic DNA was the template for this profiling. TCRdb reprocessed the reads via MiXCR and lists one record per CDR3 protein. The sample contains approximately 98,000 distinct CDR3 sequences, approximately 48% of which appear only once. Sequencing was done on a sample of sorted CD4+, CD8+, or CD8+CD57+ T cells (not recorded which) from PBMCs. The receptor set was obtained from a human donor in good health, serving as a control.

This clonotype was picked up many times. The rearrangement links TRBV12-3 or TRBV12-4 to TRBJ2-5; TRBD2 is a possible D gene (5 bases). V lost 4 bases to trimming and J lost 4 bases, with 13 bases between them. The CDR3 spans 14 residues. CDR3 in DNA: TGTGCCAGCAGTTCGGCCTCACTAGGAGAGACCCAGTACTTC. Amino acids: CASSSASLGETQYF.

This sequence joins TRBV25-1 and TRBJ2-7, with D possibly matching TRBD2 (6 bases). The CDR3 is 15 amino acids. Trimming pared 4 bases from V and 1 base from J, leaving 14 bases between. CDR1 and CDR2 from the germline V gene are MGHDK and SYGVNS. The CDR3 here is CASSGEADSSYEQYF. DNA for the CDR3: TGTGCCAGCAGTGGGGAGGCAGATAGTTCCTACGAGCAGTACTTC.

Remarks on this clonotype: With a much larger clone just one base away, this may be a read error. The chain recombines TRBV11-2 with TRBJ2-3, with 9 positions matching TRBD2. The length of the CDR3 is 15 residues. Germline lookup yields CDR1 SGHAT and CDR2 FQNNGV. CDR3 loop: CASSLVVTSGDTRYF. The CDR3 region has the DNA TGTGCCAGCAGCTTAGTAGTGACTAGCGGAGATACGCGGTATTTT.

The CDR3 bases are TGTGCCAGCAGCTTAGTCCGATCCGGGGAGCTGTTTTTT. Its protein is CASSLVRSGELFF. This rearrangement joins TRBV7-3 to TRBJ2-2; no clear D. This CDR3 region has 13 residues. Between the trimmed V and J ends, which lost 2 bases and 6 bases, there was a span of 7 bases. Germline V gene lookup returns CDR1 SGHTA and CDR2 FQGTGA. The whole variable domain, remainder taken from reference TRBV7-3 and TRBJ2-2, is GAGVSQTPSNKVTEKGKYVELRCDPISGHTALYWYRQSLGQGPEFLIYFQGTGAADDSGLPNDRFFAVRPEGSVSTLKIQRTERGDSAVYLCASSLVRSGELFFGEGSRLTVL.

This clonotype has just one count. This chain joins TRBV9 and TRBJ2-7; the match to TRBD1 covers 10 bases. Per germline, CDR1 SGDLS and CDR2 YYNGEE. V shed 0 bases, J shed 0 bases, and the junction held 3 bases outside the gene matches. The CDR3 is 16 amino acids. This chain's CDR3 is CASSVGGTGVSYEQYF. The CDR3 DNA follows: TGTGCCAGCAGCGTAGGGGGGACAGGGGTCTCCTACGAGCAGTACTTC.

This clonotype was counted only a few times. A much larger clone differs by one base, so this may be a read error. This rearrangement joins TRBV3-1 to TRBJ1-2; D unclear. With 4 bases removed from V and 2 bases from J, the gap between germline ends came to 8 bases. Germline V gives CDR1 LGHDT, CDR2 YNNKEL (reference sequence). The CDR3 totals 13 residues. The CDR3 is CASSLNTNYGYTF. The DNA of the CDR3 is TGTGCCAGCAGCCTCAACACGAACTATGGCTACACCTTC.

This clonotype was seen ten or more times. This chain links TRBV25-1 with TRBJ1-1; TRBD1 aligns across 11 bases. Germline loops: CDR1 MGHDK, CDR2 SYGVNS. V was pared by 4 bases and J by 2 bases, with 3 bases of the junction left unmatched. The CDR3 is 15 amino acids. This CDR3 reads CASSAGTGGNTEAFF. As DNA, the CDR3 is TGTGCCAGCAGTGCTGGGACAGGGGGTAACACTGAAGCTTTCTTT. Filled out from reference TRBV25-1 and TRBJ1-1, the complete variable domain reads EADIYQTPRYLVIGTGKKITLECSQTMGHDKMYWYQQDPGMELHLIHYSYGVNSTEKGDLSSESTVSRIRTEHFPLTLESARPSHTSQYLCASSAGTGGNTEAFFGQGTRLTVV.

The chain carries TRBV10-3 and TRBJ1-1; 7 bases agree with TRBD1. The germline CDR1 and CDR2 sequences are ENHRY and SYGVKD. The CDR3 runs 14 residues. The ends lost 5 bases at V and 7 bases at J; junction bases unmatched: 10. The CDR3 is CAISPRDRAFEAFF. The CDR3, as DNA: TGTGCCATCAGTCCGCGGGACAGAGCTTTTGAAGCTTTCTTT.

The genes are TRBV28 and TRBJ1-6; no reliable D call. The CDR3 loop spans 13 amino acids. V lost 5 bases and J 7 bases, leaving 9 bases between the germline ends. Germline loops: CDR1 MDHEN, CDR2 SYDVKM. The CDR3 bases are TGTGCCAGCAGTCCAGAGCCCAATTCACCCCTCCACTTT. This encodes CASSPEPNSPLHF.

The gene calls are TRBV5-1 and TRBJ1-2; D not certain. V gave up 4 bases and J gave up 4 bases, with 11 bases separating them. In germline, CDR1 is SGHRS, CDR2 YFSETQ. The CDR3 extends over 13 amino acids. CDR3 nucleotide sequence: TGCGCCAGCAGCGACCTAGGGCTCTATGGCTACACCTTC. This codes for CASSDLGLYGYTF.

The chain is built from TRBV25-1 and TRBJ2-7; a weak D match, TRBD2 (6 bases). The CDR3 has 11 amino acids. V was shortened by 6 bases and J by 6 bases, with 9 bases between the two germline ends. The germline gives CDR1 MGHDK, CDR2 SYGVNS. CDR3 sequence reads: CASSGGAEQYF. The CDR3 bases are TGTGCCAGCAGCGGGGGAGCCGAGCAGTACTTC.

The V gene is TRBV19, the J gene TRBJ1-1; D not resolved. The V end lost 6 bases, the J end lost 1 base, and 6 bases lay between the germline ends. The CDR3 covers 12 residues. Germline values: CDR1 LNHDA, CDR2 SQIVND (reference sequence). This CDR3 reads CASSITNTEAFF. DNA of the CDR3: TGTGCCAGTAGCATCACGAACACTGAAGCTTTCTTT.

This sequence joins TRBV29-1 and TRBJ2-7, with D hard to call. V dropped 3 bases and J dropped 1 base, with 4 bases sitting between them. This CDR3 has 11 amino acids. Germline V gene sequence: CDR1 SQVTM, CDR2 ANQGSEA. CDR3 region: CSVEGSYEQYF. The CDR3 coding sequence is TGCAGCGTTGAGGGATCCTACGAGCAGTACTTC.

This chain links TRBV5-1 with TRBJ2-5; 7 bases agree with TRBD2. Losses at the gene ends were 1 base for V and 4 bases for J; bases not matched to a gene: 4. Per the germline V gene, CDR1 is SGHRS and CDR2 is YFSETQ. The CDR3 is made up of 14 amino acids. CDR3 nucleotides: TGCGCCAGCAGCTTGAACGGGGGGAGAGAGACCCAGTACTTC. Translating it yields CASSLNGGRETQYF.

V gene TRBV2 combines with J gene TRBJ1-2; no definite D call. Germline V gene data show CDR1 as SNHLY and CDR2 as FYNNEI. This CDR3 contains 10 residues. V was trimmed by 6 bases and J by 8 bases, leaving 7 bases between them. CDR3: CASRASGYTF. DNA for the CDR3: TGTGCCAGCAGGGCATCAGGCTACACCTTC.

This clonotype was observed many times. The CDR3 DNA reads as TGTGCCAGCAGTTCCCGACCGGGAGAAATGAACACTGAAGCTTTCTTT. It specifies CASSSRPGEMNTEAFF. The chain combines TRBV12-3 or TRBV12-4 with TRBJ1-1, with no clear D. Trimming shortened V by 4 bases and J by 0 bases, and 15 bases separated the two germline ends. The CDR3 extends over 16 amino acids.

This chain's CDR3 is CSASPTTTIGYTF. DNA of the CDR3: TGCAGTGCTAGTCCAACCACAACTATCGGCTACACCTTC. This chain uses TRBV20-1 with TRBJ1-2; D unclear. This CDR3 region has 13 residues. Trimming shortened V by 3 bases and J by 8 bases, and 16 bases separated the two germline ends. Per the germline V gene, CDR1 is DFQATT and CDR2 is SNEGSKA (reference sequence).

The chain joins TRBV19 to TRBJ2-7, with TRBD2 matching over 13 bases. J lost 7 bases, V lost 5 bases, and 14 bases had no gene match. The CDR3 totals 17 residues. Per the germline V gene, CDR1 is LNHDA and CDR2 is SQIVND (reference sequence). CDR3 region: CASSRSLAGGPSGEQYF. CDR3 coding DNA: TGTGCCAGTAGTCGGTCACTAGCGGGGGGGCCGAGCGGTGAGCAGTACTTC.

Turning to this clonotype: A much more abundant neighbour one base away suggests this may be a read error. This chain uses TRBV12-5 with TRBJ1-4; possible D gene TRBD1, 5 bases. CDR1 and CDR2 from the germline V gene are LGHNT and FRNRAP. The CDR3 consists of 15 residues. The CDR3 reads CASGDDGAANEELFF. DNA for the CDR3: TGTGCTAGTGGTGACGACGGGGCGGCAAATGAAGAACTGTTTTTT.

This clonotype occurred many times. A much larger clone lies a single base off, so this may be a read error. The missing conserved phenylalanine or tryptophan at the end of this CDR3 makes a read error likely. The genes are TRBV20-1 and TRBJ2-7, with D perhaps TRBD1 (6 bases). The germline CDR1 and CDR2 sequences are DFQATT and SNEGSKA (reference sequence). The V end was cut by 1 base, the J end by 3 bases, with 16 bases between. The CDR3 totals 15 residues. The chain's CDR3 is CSARVGDRIDYEQYL. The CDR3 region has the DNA TGCAGTGCTAGAGTAGGAGACAGGATTGACTACGAGCAGTACCTC.

The CDR3: CASSHAGGTQYF. CDR3 coding DNA: TGTGCCAGCAGCCACGCCGGAGGTACGCAGTATTTT. The chain uses TRBV14 and TRBJ2-3; possibly TRBD2 for D (5 bases). Germline V gene data show CDR1 as SGHDN and CDR2 as FVKESK. The V gene lost 3 bases and the J gene lost 8 bases, with 9 bases spanning the gap. This CDR3 is built from 12 residues.